This T cell receptor beta chain was profiled in a study of CD8 T cells in ankylosing spondylitis. The CDR3 totals 15 residues. J was trimmed by 4 bases and V by 0 bases; bases with no gene match: 5. Germline CDR1 is DFQATT and CDR2 is SNEGSKA (reference sequence). MiXCR, run by TCRdb on the 5' RACE reads, gives a single entry per CDR3 protein. The sample includes some 200,000 distinct CDR3 sequences, 7% to 8% of them seen just once. Study-wide points: Reports say disease-linked clones showed up significantly more in matched ankylosing spondylitis synovial fluid. A TCR beta motif of under 10 highly homologous variants appeared characteristic of ankylosing spondylitis blood.

A few counts support this clonotype. Its antigen is currently unknown. This sequence originates from a male donor with ankylosing spondylitis. The sample was blood, either unsorted or a sorted T cell fraction (not recorded which). The genes are TRBV20-1 and TRBJ2-1; 8 nucleotides line up with TRBD2. The CDR3 protein is CSARESGSSYNEQFF. Here the CDR3 DNA reads TGCAGTGCTAGAGAGAGCGGGAGTAGTTACAATGAGCAGTTCTTC.